What follows are 19 T cell receptor beta chains derived from one specimen sequenced in a study of blood T cell repertoires in COVID-19. Libraries were prepared by immunoSEQ multiplex PCR; TCRdb keeps only in-frame clonotypes and omits some of them. The sample holds more than 90,000 clones, about 81% seen once. The specimen was peripheral blood. These receptors all come from a man older than 75 with acute or convalescent COVID-19.

CDR3 sequence (DNA): TGTGCCAGCAGCCCCCATGCGGGGGCGACCGGGGAGCTGTTTTTT. Its protein product is CASSPHAGATGELFF. The chain links TRBV7-2 to TRBJ2-2, with D possibly TRBD2 on 7 matching bases. The V gene lost 5 bases and the J gene lost 5 bases, with 15 bases spanning the gap. The germline gives CDR1 SGHTA, CDR2 FQGNSA. The CDR3 covers 15 residues.

This rearrangement joins TRBV5-1 to TRBJ1-5, with TRBD1 matching 7 bases. In germline, CDR1 is SGHRS, CDR2 YFSETQ. The CDR3 sequence is 15 residues long. J gave up 7 bases and V 3 bases, and 10 bases lay outside the gene matches. CDR3 sequence: CASSSIGGGGQPQHF. The CDR3 DNA reads TGCGCCAGCAGCTCCATCGGAGGGGGCGGGCAGCCCCAGCATTTT.

In its sample, this clone was seen a few times. This chain uses TRBV7-9 with TRBJ1-3; 8 nucleotides align to TRBD1. With 4 bases clipped from V and 0 bases from J, the junction kept 2 bases outside the gene matches. This CDR3 has 15 amino acids. Germline V CDR1 and CDR2: SEHNR, FQNEAQ (reference sequence). CDR3 DNA: TGTGCCAGCAGCTCAGGACAGGGCTCTGGAAACACCATATATTTT. Amino acid sequence: CASSSGQGSGNTIYF.

The CDR3, as DNA: TGTGCCAGTAGTATAGCGTTTGCCGGGAAGACCCAGTACTTC. The encoded protein is CASSIAFAGKTQYF. V gene TRBV19 combines with J gene TRBJ2-5; D is perhaps TRBD2 (5 bases). This CDR3 has 14 amino acids. V was clipped by 1 base and J by 6 bases, with 12 bases between them. Per the germline V gene, CDR1 is LNHDA and CDR2 is SQIVND (reference sequence). The full variable domain, completed using reference TRBV19 and TRBJ2-5, is DGGITQSPKYLFRKEGQNVTLSCEQNLNHDAMYWYRQDPGQGLRLIYYSQIVNDFQKGDIAEGYSVSREKKESFPLTVTSAQKNPTAFYLCASSIAFAGKTQYFGPGTRLLVL.

This clone was counted between two and nine times. This rearrangement joins TRBV19 to TRBJ1-5; D remains unclear. V lost 9 bases and J 3 bases, leaving 12 bases between the germline ends. In germline, CDR1 is LNHDA, CDR2 SQIVND (reference sequence). The length of the CDR3 is 13 residues. CDR3 bases: TGTGCCAGCACGTTGCAGGACAATCAGCCCCAGCATTTT. It specifies CASTLQDNQPQHF.

V usage is TRBV6-1 and J usage is TRBJ1-5; 7 bases are a match to TRBD1. V lost 2 bases, J lost 4 bases, and 8 bases stayed unmatched. CDR1 and CDR2 from the germline V gene are MNHNS and SASEGT. The CDR3 has 16 residues. The CDR3 nucleotides read TGTGCCAGCAGTGAATACAGGGGTCTCTATAATCAGCCCCAGCATTTT. Protein product: CASSEYRGLYNQPQHF.

V is TRBV4-3 and J is TRBJ2-4; 9 nucleotides line up with TRBD1. V shed 3 bases and J 0 bases; nucleotides not matched to a gene: 0. Germline loops: CDR1 LGHNA, CDR2 YSLEER. The CDR3 covers 15 residues. CDR3 in amino acids: CASSQDRGAKNIQYF. In DNA form, the CDR3 reads TGCGCCAGCAGCCAGGACAGGGGAGCCAAAAACATTCAGTACTTC.

The genes are TRBV5-5 and TRBJ2-7; TRBD2 matches at 9 bases. The CDR3 sequence is 15 residues long. J lost 3 bases, V lost 2 bases, and 6 bases had no gene match. Germline CDR1 and CDR2: SGHKS and YYEKEE (reference sequence). CDR3 bases: TGTGCCAGCAGCTTAGTCAGCGGGAGGCTCTACGAGCAGTACTTC. Translated: CASSLVSGRLYEQYF.

This clone was observed once. The rearrangement uses TRBV18 and TRBJ1-2; 10 bases line up with TRBD1. CDR1 is KGHSH and CDR2 is LQKENI in the germline V gene. The CDR3 runs to 15 residues. Losses at the gene ends were 6 bases for V and 8 bases for J; bases not matched to a gene: 12. The CDR3 DNA reads TGTGCCAGCTCTCCTCCTCCGACAGGGGGCAACGGCTACACCTTC. Amino acids: CASSPPPTGGNGYTF.

The chain joins TRBV9 to TRBJ2-1; 7 nucleotides align to TRBD2. V dropped 4 bases and J dropped 8; count of bases not matched to a gene: 9. The CDR3 has 14 residues. Germline V gene sequence: CDR1 SGDLS, CDR2 YYNGEE. The CDR3 region has the DNA TGTGCCAGCAGCTCCCTGACCGGGGGGTATGAGCAGTTCTTC. Translated, it gives CASSSLTGGYEQFF.

With respect to this clone: An end of the junction does not agree with germline; a read error may underlie this. In the same sample, other DNA sequences code for this CDR3. The V gene is TRBV4-3, the J gene TRBJ1-1, with TRBD1 matching 7 bases. The CDR3 runs to 14 residues. Per the germline V gene, CDR1 is LGHNA and CDR2 is YSLEER. The CDR3 loop reads CASSQGDRYTEAFF. The CDR3 nucleotides are TGCGCTAGCAGCCAAGGGGACAGATACACTGAAGCTTTCTTT.

This chain uses TRBV29-1 with TRBJ2-5; TRBD2 matches 7 bases. J lost 5 bases, V lost 6 bases, and 3 bases had no gene match. There are 11 residues in the CDR3. Germline loops: CDR1 SQVTM, CDR2 ANQGSEA. The CDR3 region is CSVGLGETQYF. The CDR3 DNA is TGCAGCGTAGGACTAGGTGAGACCCAGTACTTC.

The chain links TRBV14 to TRBJ2-5; perhaps TRBD1 as D (6 bases). CDR1 is SGHDN and CDR2 is FVKESK in the germline V gene. The CDR3 is 19 amino acids. Trimming cost V 0 bases and J 5 bases, with 25 bases left between them. The CDR3 DNA is TGTGCCAGCAGCCAAGATTATGTCGGCGTGACAGGAGAACGGGAGACCCAGTACTTC. This sequence encodes CASSQDYVGVTGERETQYF.

The gene calls are TRBV4-3 and TRBJ1-4; 8 positions agree with TRBD1. Germline trimming cut 0 bases from V and 4 bases from J; bases unmatched to any gene: 4. Germline V gene sequence: CDR1 LGHNA, CDR2 YSLEER. This CDR3 is 16 amino acids long. CDR3 DNA sequence: TGCGCCAGCAGCCAAGATCCCACAGGGGGTAATGAAAAACTGTTTTTT. Its translation is CASSQDPTGGNEKLFF.

The chain recombines TRBV7-8 with TRBJ2-1; 12 nucleotides agree with TRBD2. This CDR3 is 16 amino acids long. Germline assignment: CDR1 SGHVS and CDR2 FQNEAQ. V lost 5 bases and J lost 2; bases outside the gene matches: 4. CDR3 residues: CASSPTSGRPYNEQFF. CDR3 nucleotide sequence: TGTGCCAGCAGCCCAACTAGCGGGAGGCCCTACAATGAGCAGTTCTTC.

The chain employs TRBV9 and TRBJ2-6; D is possibly TRBD1 (6 bases). The germline CDR1 and CDR2 sequences are SGDLS and YYNGEE. The CDR3 spans 17 residues. Trimming cost V 6 bases and J 1 base, with 17 bases left between them. In DNA, the CDR3 is TGTGCCAGCACCCGGGACATCTCCTCGTCTGGGGCCAACGTCCTGACTTTC. Residues: CASTRDISSSGANVLTF.

This chain links TRBV4-3 with TRBJ1-2; the D gene is possibly TRBD1 (5 bases). CDR3 length: 18 amino acids. Germline assignment: CDR1 LGHNA and CDR2 YSLEER. Trimming took 0 bases from V and 4 from J, leaving 21 bases between them. The CDR3 DNA follows: TGCGCCAGCAGCCAAGAAAAGGGGTTGGTCTCCTTTCCCTATGGCTACACCTTC. It specifies CASSQEKGLVSFPYGYTF.

This clone was counted a few times. The rearrangement links TRBV9 to TRBJ1-5, with D uncertain. V shed 3 bases and J shed 0 bases, with 7 bases lying between them. CDR1 SGDLS and CDR2 YYNGEE come from the germline V gene. The CDR3 extends over 14 amino acids. The CDR3 nucleotides read TGTGCCAGCAGCGCGCGGGATAGCAATCAGCCCCAGCATTTT. This sequence encodes CASSARDSNQPQHF.

The J gene is TRBJ2-7, the V gene TRBV19; unclear D gene. The CDR3 contains 14 residues. Germline V gene data show CDR1 as LNHDA and CDR2 as SQIVND (reference sequence). Deletions cut 5 bases from V and 3 bases from J, with 14 bases between. CDR3 nucleotide sequence: TGTGCCAGTAGTCCTCAGGAATTCGGCTACGAGCAGTACTTC. This gives the protein CASSPQEFGYEQYF.